These 9 T cell receptor beta chains came from one sample sequenced in a study of blood T cell repertoires in COVID-19 (dated by TCRdb to 2018 to 2021). Libraries were prepared through the immunoSEQ multiplex PCR assay. Imported from immuneACCESS, the table was reduced by TCRdb to in-frame sequences with V and J called. These copies leave out some clones; in studies compared against another copy, an unresolved V gene accounts for under half, and the cause of the remainder is not known. A total of some 220,000 clones appear in this sample, 70% to 90% of them only once. The ten top clones hold roughly 2.2% of the sample. Sequencing was carried out using peripheral blood. These TCRs come from a woman aged 65 to 85 with COVID-19, enrolled during active disease.

The count of this clone is one. This sequence joins TRBV27 and TRBJ1-4, with 11 bases that match TRBD1. Germline CDR1 reads MNHEY; CDR2 reads SMNVEV (reference sequence). This CDR3 is built from 15 residues. The J segment lost 7 bases and the V segment lost 5 bases, leaving 6 bases of the junction unmatched. The CDR3 reads CASSRTGTGGEKLFF. In DNA form, the CDR3 reads TGTGCCAGCAGTCGAACCGGGACAGGGGGTGAAAAACTGTTTTTT.

The V and J genes are TRBV5-4 and TRBJ1-3, with a possible D match to TRBD1 (6 bases). Germline V CDR1 and CDR2: SGHNT, YYREEE (reference sequence). V shed 0 bases and J shed 0 bases, with 13 bases lying between them. The CDR3 loop spans 17 amino acids. CDR3 in DNA: TGTGCCAGCAGCTTGGCCGCAGGGGCCCGCTCTGGAAACACCATATATTTT. This codes for CASSLAAGARSGNTIYF.

The sample holds a few counts of this clone. This chain links TRBV5-1 with TRBJ2-7; 9 bases are a match to TRBD2. With 2 bases clipped from V and 1 base from J, the junction kept 7 bases outside the gene matches. Germline-derived CDR1 and CDR2 are SGHRS and YFSETQ. The CDR3 is 16 amino acids. In DNA, the CDR3 is TGCGCCAGCAGCTTAACTCCCAGCGGGAGGTCCTACGAGCAGTACTTC. As protein: CASSLTPSGRSYEQYF.

DNA of the CDR3: TGTGCCAGCAGCAACCTTCGGGAAAGCACAGATACGCAGTATTTT. It is translated as CASSNLRESTDTQYF. This chain uses TRBV11-1 with TRBJ2-3; D perhaps matches TRBD2 (5 bases). This CDR3 is built from 15 residues. Germline V gene lookup returns CDR1 SGHAT and CDR2 FQDESV (reference sequence). The ends were cut back, 5 bases at V and 0 bases at J, with 12 bases in the middle. The whole variable domain, filled in from reference TRBV11-1 and TRBJ2-3, reads EAEVAQSPRYKITEKSQAVAFWCDPISGHATLYWYRQILGQGPELLVQFQDESVVDDSQLPKDRFSAERLKGVDSTLKIQPAELGDSAMYLCASSNLRESTDTQYFGPGTRLTVL.

In the case of this clone: Other nucleotide sequences in the sample specify the same CDR3. V is TRBV2 and J is TRBJ1-2, with D hard to call. Germline V gene sequence: CDR1 SNHLY, CDR2 FYNNEI. Trimming stripped 3 bases from V and 0 bases from J, with 8 bases between. The CDR3 spans 14 residues. The CDR3 here is CASSDRGTNYGYTF. The CDR3 nucleotides read TGTGCCAGCAGTGATCGAGGCACTAACTATGGCTACACCTTC.

V usage is TRBV6-2 or TRBV6-3 and J usage is TRBJ1-1; no definite D call. V was shortened by 6 bases and J by 1 base, with 12 bases between the two germline ends. CDR3 size: 14 residues. Germline CDR1 reads MNHEY; CDR2 reads SVGEGT. CDR3 coding DNA: TGTGCCAGCAGCGGGCGCCTAACGAACACTGAAGCTTTCTTT. This codes for CASSGRLTNTEAFF.

V usage is TRBV11-2 and J usage is TRBJ2-3; D perhaps matches TRBD2 (6 bases). The germline V gene encodes CDR1 SGHAT and CDR2 FQNNGV. The CDR3 spans 15 residues. V gave up 5 bases and J gave up 1 base, with 13 bases separating them. The CDR3: CASSHPRGGTDTQYF. CDR3 bases: TGTGCCAGCAGCCACCCCCGCGGGGGCACAGATACGCAGTATTTT.

V usage is TRBV30 and J usage is TRBJ2-1; 12 nucleotides match TRBD2. The CDR3 is 15 amino acids. Germline-derived CDR1 and CDR2 are GTSNPN and SVGIG (reference sequence). With V trimmed by 0 bases and J by 8 bases, 5 bases remained unmatched. The CDR3 loop is CAWSVASGRADEQFF. The CDR3 DNA is TGTGCCTGGAGTGTGGCTAGCGGGAGGGCTGATGAGCAGTTCTTC.

This sequence joins TRBV6-2 or TRBV6-3 and TRBJ1-5; 10 nucleotides align to TRBD1. Germline lookup yields CDR1 MNHEY and CDR2 SVGEGT. V trimming: 0 bases; J trimming: 0 bases; junction bases outside the gene matches: 5. CDR3 length equals 18 residues. CDR3 protein: CASSYSGQGSYSNQPQHF. DNA of the CDR3: TGTGCCAGCAGTTACTCGGGACAGGGGTCCTATAGCAATCAGCCCCAGCATTTT.